These T cell receptor beta chains were read from a single sample in a study of beta chain features in type 1 diabetes. Profiled with immunoSEQ multiplex PCR; TCRdb holds only in-frame clones, not every one. Among about 320,000 clones listed, less than 15% were seen once. Sequenced sample: central memory CD4+ T cells from blood. The receptors were gathered from a man aged 25-45 years in good health. Each CDR3 is given with its conserved first and last residue. The D gene is left open where the match is weak. Clone size is stated in some rows and not others, as once, few, many or a class when expanded.

J: TRBJ1-1
V: TRBV29-1
size: -
D: -
CDR3: CSSRLGQNTEAFF
DNA: TGCAGCTCCCGCCTGGGCCAGAACACTGAAGCTTTCTTT

J: TRBJ2-1
V: TRBV6-5
size: few
D: -
CDR3: CAISVGGPMADEQFF
DNA: TGTGCCATCAGTGTCGGAGGGCCAATGGCGGATGAGCAGTTCTTC

J: TRBJ2-2
V: TRBV2
size: -
D: TRBD2
CDR3: CASRLAVNTGELFF
DNA: TGTGCCAGCAGGCTAGCGGTTAACACCGGGGAGCTGTTTTTT

J: TRBJ2-3
V: TRBV5-1
size: -
D: -
CDR3: CASSLRSGFTDTQYF
DNA: TGCGCCAGCAGCTTGAGATCTGGGTTTACAGATACGCAGTATTTT

J: TRBJ2-1
V: TRBV21-1
size: -
D: -
CDR3: CASSALKRGGSYNEQFF
DNA: TGTGCCAGCAGCGCCCTTAAGCGGGGGGGCTCCTACAATGAGCAGTTCTTC

J: TRBJ2-5
V: TRBV6-5
size: few
D: -
CDR3: CAISEWSSRETQYF
DNA: TGTGCCATCAGTGAGTGGTCTAGCAGAGAGACCCAGTACTTC

J: TRBJ2-1
V: TRBV9
size: -
D: TRBD1
CDR3: CASSPTGGYLDEQFF
DNA: TGTGCCAGCAGCCCGACAGGGGGTTATTTGGATGAGCAGTTCTTC

J: TRBJ2-7
V: TRBV5-1
size: few
D: TRBD1
CDR3: CASSLTGGPSYEQYF
DNA: TGCGCCAGCAGCTTGACAGGGGGCCCCTCCTACGAGCAGTACTTC

J: TRBJ1-5
V: TRBV6-1
size: few
D: -
CDR3: CASNLGVQPQHF
DNA: TGTGCCAGCAATTTAGGCGTTCAGCCCCAGCATTTT

J: TRBJ1-2
V: TRBV4-3
size: few
D: TRBD1
CDR3: CASSQGSGQGVYGYTF
DNA: TGCGCCAGCAGCCAAGGTTCGGGACAGGGAGTTTACGGCTACACCTTC

J: TRBJ2-5
V: TRBV5-4
size: -
D: TRBD2
CDR3: CASSSTTSTETQYF
DNA: TGTGCCAGCAGCTCTACGACTAGCACAGAGACCCAGTACTTC

J: TRBJ2-1
V: TRBV13
size: many
D: -
CDR3: CASSFDGSSYNEQFF
DNA: TGTGCCAGCAGCTTTGACGGTAGCTCCTACAATGAGCAGTTCTTC

J: TRBJ2-1
V: TRBV6-6
size: -
D: -
CDR3: CASTVIGGAYNEQFF
DNA: TGTGCCAGCACCGTTATTGGCGGGGCGTACAATGAGCAGTTCTTC

J: TRBJ2-7
V: TRBV4-3
size: few
D: -
CDR3: CASSQISRGGYEQYF
DNA: TGCGCCAGCAGCCAAATCTCTAGAGGGGGCTACGAGCAGTACTTC

J: TRBJ1-6
V: TRBV14
size: many
D: TRBD1
CDR3: CASSLGQGISPLHF
DNA: TGTGCCAGCAGCCTGGGACAGGGAATTTCACCCCTCCACTTT

J: TRBJ2-3
V: TRBV4-3
size: few
D: TRBD2
CDR3: CASSHAGGLGTDTQYF
DNA: TGCGCCAGCAGCCATGCCGGGGGACTAGGGACAGATACGCAGTATTTT

J: TRBJ1-6
V: TRBV4-2
size: -
D: -
CDR3: CASSLDSPSPLHF
DNA: TGTGCCAGCAGCTTGGACTCGCCTTCACCCCTCCACTTT

J: TRBJ1-4
V: TRBV2
size: -
D: -
CDR3: CASSEDGRGLEKLFF
DNA: TGTGCCAGCAGTGAAGACGGACGGGGGTTAGAAAAACTGTTTTTT

J: TRBJ2-1
V: TRBV4-3
size: few
D: -
CDR3: CASSLRGGNNEQFF
DNA: TGCGCCAGCAGCCTTCGTGGGGGCAACAATGAGCAGTTCTTC

J: TRBJ1-6
V: TRBV19
size: few
D: -
CDR3: CASTSENSPLHF
DNA: TGTGCCAGCACCTCAGAGAATTCACCCCTCCACTTT

J: TRBJ1-6
V: TRBV7-9
size: few
D: -
CDR3: CASSLGNSIHSPLHF
DNA: TGTGCCAGCAGCTTAGGTAACAGTATTCATTCACCCCTCCACTTT

J: TRBJ2-5
V: TRBV7-3
size: few
D: -
CDR3: CASSLGPKQETQYF
DNA: TGTGCCAGCAGCTTAGGCCCCAAGCAAGAGACCCAGTACTTC

J: TRBJ1-4
V: TRBV25-1
size: few
D: -
CDR3: CASRDSTNEKLFF
DNA: TGTGCCAGCCGGGACTCAACTAATGAAAAACTGTTTTTT

J: TRBJ1-5
V: TRBV4-1
size: few
D: -
CDR3: CASSQDPRNQPQHF
DNA: TGCGCCAGCAGCCAAGATCCCCGCAATCAGCCCCAGCATTTT

J: TRBJ2-2
V: TRBV11-2
size: -
D: -
CDR3: CASQAGELFF
DNA: TGTGCCAGCCAAGCCGGGGAGCTGTTTTTT

J: TRBJ2-7
V: TRBV6-5
size: -
D: -
CDR3: CATAGLGPAQYF
DNA: TGTGCCACCGCGGGACTGGGGCCGGCGCAGTACTTC

J: TRBJ2-1
V: TRBV10-3
size: few
D: TRBD2
CDR3: CAISEGGGATYNEQFF
DNA: TGTGCCATCAGTGAGGGCGGGGGGGCCACCTACAATGAGCAGTTCTTC

J: TRBJ2-2
V: TRBV7-2
size: -
D: -
CDR3: CASSFLLTGELFF
DNA: TGTGCCAGCAGCTTCCTCTTAACCGGGGAGCTGTTTTTT

J: TRBJ1-5
V: TRBV16
size: many
D: TRBD1
CDR3: CASSHNRGHNQPQHF
DNA: TGTGCCAGCAGCCATAACAGGGGGCATAATCAGCCCCAGCATTTT

J: TRBJ2-5
V: TRBV10-2
size: -
D: -
CDR3: CASSVSLGETQYF
DNA: TGCGCCAGCAGTGTCTCCTTAGGTGAGACCCAGTACTTC

J: TRBJ2-3
V: TRBV5-1
size: few
D: -
CDR3: CASSITWGGHSADTQYF
DNA: TGCGCCAGCAGTATCACTTGGGGGGGCCACTCCGCAGATACGCAGTATTTT

J: TRBJ1-2
V: TRBV4-1
size: -
D: -
CDR3: CASSQDMRQIMVHGYTF
DNA: TGCGCCAGCAGCCAAGATATGCGGCAAATAATGGTCCATGGCTACACCTTC

J: TRBJ1-3
V: TRBV2
size: few
D: -
CDR3: CASRTGLENTIYF
DNA: TGTGCCAGCAGAACGGGACTGGAAAACACCATATATTTT

J: TRBJ1-4
V: TRBV7-3
size: -
D: TRBD1
CDR3: CASSSRTGGFNEKLFF
DNA: TGTGCCAGCAGCTCCCGCACAGGGGGTTTTAATGAAAAACTGTTTTTT

J: TRBJ2-1
V: TRBV5-1
size: -
D: TRBD2
CDR3: CASSYRTSGSDEQFF
DNA: TGCGCCAGCAGCTACCGGACTAGCGGGAGCGATGAGCAGTTCTTC

J: TRBJ2-7
V: TRBV5-4
size: few
D: -
CDR3: CASSENLRGSSYEQYF
DNA: TGTGCCAGCAGCGAGAATCTCCGGGGTTCCTCCTACGAGCAGTACTTC

J: TRBJ2-2
V: TRBV7-3
size: few
D: -
CDR3: CASTPKGRVNTGELFF
DNA: TGTGCCAGCACCCCAAAGGGTCGGGTGAACACCGGGGAGCTGTTTTTT

J: TRBJ1-1
V: TRBV1
size: -
D: -
CDR3: CTSSQDLDRTENTEAFF
DNA: TGCACCAGCAGCCAAGACTTGGACCGGACGGAGAACACTGAAGCTTTCTTT

J: TRBJ1-2
V: TRBV4-1
size: few
D: -
CDR3: CASSQEFGIRGGYTF
DNA: TGCGCCAGCAGCCAAGAATTCGGGATTAGGGGTGGCTACACCTTC

J: TRBJ2-3
V: TRBV7-2
size: -
D: -
CDR3: CASSQPRDTQYF
DNA: TGTGCCAGCAGCCAACCAAGGGATACGCAGTATTTT

J: TRBJ1-1
V: TRBV4-2
size: few
D: TRBD1
CDR3: CASSQVGQGPEAFF
DNA: TGTGCCAGCAGCCAAGTTGGACAGGGCCCTGAAGCTTTCTTT

J: TRBJ2-5
V: TRBV25-1
size: -
D: -
CDR3: CASRDRGGETQYF
DNA: TGTGCCAGCAGAGATCGTGGGGGAGAGACCCAGTACTTC

J: TRBJ2-2
V: TRBV4-1
size: few
D: -
CDR3: CASSQGGVANTGELFF
DNA: TGCGCCAGCAGCCAAGGCGGAGTCGCGAACACCGGGGAGCTGTTTTTT

J: TRBJ2-5
V: TRBV5-1
size: few
D: TRBD2
CDR3: CASSYGSGAKETQYF
DNA: TGCGCCAGCAGCTATGGTAGCGGGGCAAAAGAGACCCAGTACTTC

J: TRBJ2-1
V: TRBV7-2
size: -
D: -
CDR3: CATAQGGASNEQFF
DNA: TGTGCCACGGCGCAGGGGGGGGCATCAAATGAGCAGTTCTTC

J: TRBJ2-3
V: TRBV5-1
size: many
D: -
CDR3: CASSREPTTDTQYF
DNA: TGCGCCAGCAGCCGAGAACCCACAACAGATACGCAGTATTTT

J: TRBJ1-3
V: TRBV29-1
size: -
D: -
CDR3: CSVYTGSGNTIYF
DNA: TGCAGCGTTTATACAGGGAGTGGAAACACCATATATTTT